This T cell receptor (beta chain) was captured in a study of T-cell memory formation after mild COVID-19. Study information: TCR clusters were mostly donor specific. General study points: Contracting CD8+ clones were enriched in EMRA, CD4+ mainly in CM and EM. Pre-infection memory harbored some responding clones, suggesting cross-reactive memory joined. Clones that contracted from day 15 to 85 were balanced CD4/CD8, while later expanders leaned CD4+.

This CDR3 is built from 16 residues. The germline V and J ends were trimmed by 3 bases and 1 base, with 16 bases remaining between them. The V gene's germline CDR1 is ENHRY and CDR2 SYGVKD. TCRdb reprocessed the 5' RACE reads via MiXCR and lists one record per CDR3 protein. Of approximately 570,000 distinct CDR3 sequences in the sample, roughly 18% were seen once. In its sample, this clonotype was seen a few times. Antigen unknown. The sample was PBMCs or a T cell subset sorted from them (not recorded which). The chain uses TRBV10-3 and TRBJ2-7; D possibly corresponds to TRBD2 (5 bases). This TCR was sampled from an adult woman who had mild COVID-19 (a few samples of this study predate the infection). Cell type and time point are not known. The CDR3, as DNA: TGTGCCATCAGTGACAAGAGAATCTTAGCGTCCTACGAGCAGTACTTC. Translated, it gives CAISDKRILASYEQYF.